Given below is one T cell receptor (beta chain) in context. Antigen specificity is unknown. The data were taken from a study of cytomegalovirus exposure and HLA in healthy donors. PCR used 60 Vbeta primers and 13 Jbeta primers. Sequenced by immunoSEQ multiplex PCR; TCRdb stores in-frame clones only, minus some. The table lists about 130,000 clones, around 83% of them singletons. The CDR3 sequence is 14 residues long. V was pared by 8 bases and J by 7 bases, with 11 bases of the junction left unmatched. In germline, CDR1 is MNHNS, CDR2 SASEGT. Everyone who donated was a healthy bone marrow donor. Whole-study findings and limits: Earlier results showed most TCR beta V segments being productive about 90% or about 30% of the time. Accurate HLA-A and HLA-B prediction from TCR beta sequences was reported for most subjects. In a later analysis, at a false discovery rate of 0.05, roughly 17,000 TCR beta sequences were associated with HLA alleles.

Material: PBMCs. This chain joins TRBV6-1 and TRBJ2-1; 7 bases line up with TRBD2. The sequence derives from a woman between 18 and 29 years old in good health and CMV-seropositive. The CDR3 DNA follows: TGTGCCAGCGGCGGGGCGACGGGGGGTAATGAGCAGTTCTTC. It is translated as CASGGATGGNEQFF.